The 9 T cell receptor beta chains in this list originate from one sample, sequenced in a study of blood T cells in healthy people across ages. Together with a sample-barcoded 5' primer, a J-beta primer mix was included in a second PCR lasting about 7 to 12 cycles. TCRdb re-called the 5' RACE reads with MiXCR, one entry per CDR3 protein. The sample yields 1,300,000 or so distinct CDR3 sequences, approximately 59% seen once. Sequences were obtained from blood. All receptors derive from a man between 18 and 35 years old in good health.

V and J are TRBV28 and TRBJ2-7, with D possibly matching TRBD1 (5 bases). Per germline, CDR1 MDHEN and CDR2 SYDVKM. The V end lost 3 bases, the J end lost 4 bases, and 7 bases lay between the germline ends. This CDR3 is 12 amino acids long. DNA for the CDR3: TGTGCCAGCAGTTTTAGACAGTACGAGCAGTACTTC. Protein: CASSFRQYEQYF.

The count of this clonotype is one. The junction shows a germline mismatch at one end, possibly a read error. The gene calls are TRBV27 and TRBJ2-2; D is unresolved. Germline CDR1 MNHEY, CDR2 SMNVEV (reference sequence). This CDR3 spans 14 amino acids. CDR3 in amino acids: CASSLAPTPGELFF. The CDR3 DNA sequence: TGTGCCAGCAGTTTAGCGCCAACGCCCGGTGAGCTGTTTTTT.

The genes are TRBV4-1 and TRBJ2-5; TRBD1 agrees at 9 bases. TRBJ2-7 matches the DNA end more closely, so the J call is doubtful. Germline-derived CDR1 and CDR2 are MGHRA and YSYEKL. This CDR3 spans 16 amino acids. CDR3 in DNA: TGCGCCAGCAGCCAAGACGGGACAGGGACAACCTACGAGCAGTACTTC. Its protein is CASSQDGTGTTYEQYF.

This clonotype was observed a few times. The chain couples TRBV6-5 to TRBJ2-7, with D unresolved. The CDR3 is 13 amino acids. Trimming stripped 8 bases from V and 3 bases from J, with 14 bases between. CDR1 and CDR2 (germline): MNHEY, SVGAGI. The CDR3 here is CASAVAASYEQYF. For the CDR3, the DNA is TGTGCCAGCGCTGTGGCAGCTAGCTACGAGCAGTACTTC.

This clonotype has just a few counts. The genes are TRBV29-1 and TRBJ2-7, with D unresolved. CDR1 is SQVTM and CDR2 is ANQGSEA in the germline V gene. The V end was cut by 0 bases, the J end by 7 bases, with 13 bases between. The CDR3 is 13 amino acids. The CDR3 bases are TGCAGCGTTGAAGAAGGGCCCTTCCCTGAGCAGTACTTC. Its protein is CSVEEGPFPEQYF.

In this sample, this clonotype turned up once. V usage is TRBV4-2 and J usage is TRBJ2-1; 7 positions match TRBD2. Germline V lookup: CDR1 LGHNA, CDR2 YNFKEQ. This CDR3 contains 14 residues. The V segment lost 2 bases and the J segment 13 bases; nucleotides outside the gene matches: 11. CDR3 bases: TGTGCCAGCAGCCAATTGGGGGGGAGGGAGACCCAGTTCTTC. Translated: CASSQLGGRETQFF.

The gene calls are TRBV2 and TRBJ2-3; 10 bases line up with TRBD1. V lost 4 bases and J lost 4; bases outside the gene matches: 2. The germline V gene has CDR1 SNHLY and CDR2 FYNNEI. The CDR3 is 14 residues long. In nucleotides, the CDR3 is TGTGCCAGCAGTGGGACAGGGGGACCAGATACGCAGTATTTT. Protein: CASSGTGGPDTQYF. The full variable domain, in which reference TRBV2 and TRBJ2-3 provide the parts outside the CDR3, is EPEVTQTPSHQVTQMGQEVILRCVPISNHLYFYWYRQILGQKVEFLVSFYNNEISEKSEIFDDQFSVERPDGSNFTLKIRSTKLEDSAMYFCASSGTGGPDTQYFGPGTRLTVL.

This chain joins TRBV6-1 and TRBJ1-1; D possibly corresponds to TRBD1 (5 bases). The germline V gene encodes CDR1 MNHNS and CDR2 SASEGT. The V end was cut by 0 bases, the J end by 6 bases, with 14 bases between. The CDR3 contains 15 residues. The CDR3 nucleotides are TGTGCCAGCAGTGAAGCAACGAGTATAGGGGCTGAAGCTTTCTTT. It codes for CASSEATSIGAEAFF.

Comment on this clonotype: Mismatch with germline at one junction end may stem from a read error. The chain recombines TRBV5-1 with TRBJ2-3; TRBD1 matches at 8 bases. CDR1 and CDR2 from the germline V gene are SGHRS and YFSETQ. This CDR3 has 16 amino acids. CDR3 nucleotide sequence: TGCGCCAGCAGCCCCCCATCAGGGGGCTATACAGGTACGCAGTATTTT. Amino acids: CASSPPSGGYTGTQYF.